This is a list of T cell receptor beta chains from one sample in a study of CD8+CD57+ T cells in acquired aplastic anemia. TCRdb re-analysed the reads in MiXCR, keeping a single row per CDR3 protein. The sample includes some 170,000 distinct CDR3 sequences, about 45% seen only once; the top ten take more than 1%. Material for sequencing was sorted CD4+, CD8+, or CD8+CD57+ T cells (not recorded which) from PBMCs. These receptors were taken from a human donor with aplastic anemia. Each CDR3 is given with its conserved first and last residue. A D gene is named only where the DNA matches it firmly. Clone size, where shown, is once, few, many, or a class for clones that have expanded.

J gene | D gene | clone size | V gene | CDR3 protein | CDR3 DNA
TRBJ1-6 | - | - | TRBV7-3 | CASSSVAGPLHF | TGTGCCAGCAGCTCCGTAGCGGGGCCCCTCCACTTT
TRBJ2-1 | TRBD1 | many | TRBV5-1 | CASSLGPDRGSEQFF | TGCGCCAGCAGCTTGGGCCCGGACAGGGGTAGTGAGCAGTTCTTC
TRBJ2-7 | - | many | TRBV5-1 | CASSLAGIAYSYEQYF | TGCGCCAGCAGCTTGGCCGGTATTGCCTACTCCTACGAGCAGTACTTC
TRBJ2-2 | - | few | TRBV11-2 | CASSSNTGELFF | TGTGCCAGCAGCTCTAACACCGGGGAGCTGTTTTTT
TRBJ2-1 | TRBD1 | many | TRBV5-4 | CASSLGGVGQGSHEQFF | TGTGCCAGCAGCTTGGGGGGTGTGGGACAGGGGAGCCATGAGCAGTTCTTC
TRBJ2-7 | - | many | TRBV12-3/TRBV12-4 | CASSQEYEQYF | TGTGCCAGCAGTCAGGAATACGAGCAGTACTTC
TRBJ2-3 | - | - | TRBV20-1 | CSASLAGTDTQYF | TGCAGTGCTAGCCTCGCGGGCACAGATACGCAGTATTTT
TRBJ1-1 | - | many | TRBV5-6 | CASSSQGGSAEAFF | TGTGCCAGCAGCTCACAGGGAGGGTCGGCTGAAGCTTTCTTT
TRBJ2-1 | - | - | TRBV24-1 | CATSDLPGRYNEQFF | TGTGCCACCAGTGATTTGCCGGGGAGATACAATGAGCAGTTCTTC
TRBJ2-5 | TRBD1 | few | TRBV24-1 | CATSELTGVRETQYF | TGTGCCACCAGTGAGCTAACAGGGGTTAGGGAGACCCAGTACTTC
TRBJ1-4 | TRBD1 | - | TRBV29-1 | CSLTIGQGWEKLFF | TGCAGCTTGACTATAGGACAGGGCTGGGAAAAACTGTTTTTT
TRBJ2-7 | - | - | TRBV29-1 | CSVEVTASYEQYF | TGCAGCGTTGAGGTGACGGCTTCCTACGAGCAGTACTTC
TRBJ2-7 | TRBD2 | - | TRBV2 | CASSGGAGTTKQYF | TGTGCCAGCAGTGGAGGGGCAGGGACTACGAAGCAGTACTTC
TRBJ1-5 | - | many | TRBV6-2/TRBV6-3 | CASSYRDSNQPQHF | TGTGCCAGCAGTTACCGGGACAGCAATCAGCCCCAGCATTTT
TRBJ2-3 | TRBD2 | many | TRBV29-1 | CSGRLAAVGDTQYF | TGCAGCGGTCGACTAGCGGCCGTGGGAGATACGCAGTATTTT
TRBJ1-1 | - | - | TRBV5-1 | CASSYDRSTEAFF | TGCGCCAGCAGCTACGACAGGTCCACTGAAGCTTTCTTT
TRBJ1-1 | - | - | TRBV19 | CAVGEGYTEAFF | TGTGCAGTCGGGGAAGGGTACACTGAAGCTTTCTTT
TRBJ1-6 | - | many | TRBV11-2 | CASSLDSYNSPLHF | TGTGCCAGCAGCTTGGACAGCTATAATTCACCCCTCCACTTT
TRBJ2-1 | - | few | TRBV11-1 | CASSSGVGVYNEQFF | TGTGCCAGCAGCTCAGGCGTCGGGGTTTACAATGAGCAGTTCTTC
TRBJ2-3 | - | - | TRBV15 | CTTSRTSTDTQYF | TGTACCACCAGCAGGACAAGCACAGATACGCAGTATTTT
TRBJ1-1 | - | - | TRBV19 | CASSSMGGNTEAFF | TGTGCCAGTAGCTCGATGGGAGGGAACACTGAAGCTTTCTTT
TRBJ2-3 | TRBD2 | many | TRBV20-1 | CSAGTSGTDTQYF | TGCAGTGCTGGGACTAGCGGAACAGATACGCAGTATTTT
TRBJ1-2 | - | many | TRBV7-9 | CASSLEAARGYTF | TGTGCCAGCAGCTTAGAGGCAGCTCGTGGCTACACCTTC
TRBJ1-2 | TRBD1 | many | TRBV9 | CASSPGTGYYGYTF | TGTGCCAGCAGCCCCGGGACAGGGTATTATGGCTACACCTTC
TRBJ2-1 | TRBD2 | - | TRBV10-3 | CAISEGLADNEQFF | TGTGCCATCAGTGAGGGACTAGCGGACAATGAGCAGTTCTTC
TRBJ2-3 | TRBD2 | many | TRBV25-1 | CASRTSGGSDTQYF | TGTGCCAGCAGGACTAGCGGGGGGTCCGATACGCAGTATTTT
TRBJ1-5 | TRBD1 | - | TRBV20-1 | CSAGDRVQPQHF | TGCAGTGCCGGAGACAGGGTTCAGCCCCAGCATTTT
TRBJ1-3 | - | many | TRBV6-1 | CASSPGRWTIYF | TGTGCCAGCAGCCCCGGACGGTGGACCATATATTTT
TRBJ1-2 | TRBD1 | - | TRBV7-9 | CASSPLGQGPIGYTF | TGTGCCAGCAGCCCCCTGGGACAGGGACCTATTGGCTACACCTTC
TRBJ1-4 | - | many | TRBV12-3/TRBV12-4 | CASSLYTTRTNEKLFF | TGTGCCAGCAGTTTATATACAACTCGAACTAATGAAAAACTGTTTTTT
TRBJ2-7 | - | - | TRBV10-1 | CASSESGLAAEQYF | TGCGCCAGCAGTGAGTCTGGCTTAGCGGCCGAGCAGTACTTC
TRBJ2-2 | TRBD1 | - | TRBV10-2 | CASSEWGQYTGELFF | TGCGCCAGCAGTGAGTGGGGACAGTACACCGGGGAGCTGTTTTTT
TRBJ1-1 | - | - | TRBV20-1 | CSASQTGKPEAFF | TGCAGTGCTAGTCAGACGGGTAAACCTGAAGCTTTCTTT
TRBJ1-4 | TRBD1 | many | TRBV20-1 | CGTPDRLSEKLFF | TGCGGGACTCCGGACAGGTTATCTGAAAAACTGTTTTTT
TRBJ2-7 | TRBD1 | - | TRBV24-1 | CATSDSQRTGGFRNEQYF | TGTGCCACCAGTGATTCCCAACGGACAGGGGGTTTTCGAAACGAGCAGTACTTC
TRBJ1-1 | - | many | TRBV19 | CASNFWAANTEAFF | TGTGCCAGCAATTTTTGGGCGGCGAACACTGAAGCTTTCTTT
TRBJ1-1 | - | many | TRBV6-5 | CASSYVGVLMDTEAFF | TGTGCCAGCAGTTACGTAGGGGTCCTAATGGACACTGAAGCTTTCTTT
TRBJ2-3 | TRBD1 | - | TRBV15 | CATSRGQGNTDTQYF | TGTGCCACCAGCAGAGGACAGGGTAACACAGATACGCAGTATTTT
TRBJ2-5 | - | once | TRBV25-1 | CASSANPQAYKETQYF | TGTGCCAGCAGCGCCAACCCACAGGCGTACAAAGAGACCCAGTACTTC
TRBJ1-2 | - | many | TRBV14 | CASSQGQRPRGYTF | TGTGCCAGCAGCCAAGGACAGAGGCCCAGAGGGTACACCTTC
TRBJ2-3 | TRBD2 | few | TRBV18 | CASSPLAGGITDTQYF | TGTGCCAGCTCACCCTTAGCGGGGGGGATCACAGATACGCAGTATTTT
TRBJ2-2 | TRBD2 | - | TRBV9 | CASSSSGGGTGELFF | TGTGCCAGCAGTTCGAGCGGGGGAGGCACCGGGGAGCTGTTTTTT
TRBJ2-3 | - | - | TRBV7-9 | CASSRTQRDTQYF | TGTGCCAGCAGCAGGACCCAACGAGATACGCAGTATTTT
TRBJ1-5 | TRBD1 | - | TRBV20-1 | CSARDRRQGGQPQHF | TGCAGTGCTAGAGATCGAAGACAGGGAGGCCAGCCCCAGCATTTT
TRBJ1-1 | TRBD1 | many | TRBV29-1 | CSGGQGNTEAFF | TGCAGCGGGGGACAGGGAAACACTGAAGCTTTCTTT
TRBJ1-5 | - | many | TRBV5-6 | CASSLAVSSHNQPQHF | TGTGCCAGCAGCTTGGCCGTGAGCTCCCACAATCAGCCCCAGCATTTT
TRBJ2-5 | - | - | TRBV2 | CALGREETQYF | TGTGCCCTTGGAAGGGAAGAGACCCAGTACTTC
TRBJ1-3 | TRBD1 | - | TRBV25-1 | CASSETGGTSGNTIYF | TGTGCCAGCAGTGAGACAGGGGGCACCTCTGGAAACACCATATATTTT
TRBJ1-5 | - | many | TRBV11-2 | CASSLDSGASPNQPQHF | TGTGCCAGCAGCTTAGACTCCGGGGCCAGTCCTAATCAGCCCCAGCATTTT
TRBJ2-1 | - | many | TRBV9 | CASSVSGRPSYNEQFF | TGTGCCAGCAGCGTATCCGGCCGCCCTTCCTACAATGAGCAGTTCTTC